The clone carrying this T cell receptor (beta chain) was detected only a few times. The entry originates in a study of T-cell reconstitution after alpha-beta-depleted transplantation in children. Unique molecular identifiers were incorporated during preparation of the TCRbeta library. TCRdb re-called the PCR reads with MiXCR, one entry per CDR3 protein. The sample carries 350,000 to 400,000 distinct CDR3 sequences, more than 10% recorded once. Sequencing used PBMCs, obtained from the stem cell graft. This clonotype was sampled from a human donor who donated a stem cell graft to a child with Fanconi anemia.

The CDR3 loop reads CASSPVGTGRRGETQYF. CDR3 sequence (DNA): TGTGCCAGCTCACCAGTGGGGACAGGGAGGAGAGGAGAGACCCAGTACTTC. The rearrangement joins TRBV18 to TRBJ2-5; 9 nucleotides match TRBD1. The V and J ends lost 2 bases and 4 bases, in that order; junction bases with no gene match: 11. The germline V gene has CDR1 KGHSH and CDR2 LQKENI. The CDR3 length is 17 residues.